These 28 T cell receptor beta chains were sequenced from one sample in a study of blood T cell repertoires in COVID-19. Some clones are missing from TCRdb's copy, which holds only in-frame ones; the method was immunoSEQ multiplex PCR. The table includes 180,000 or so clones, around 80% detected once. The sample consisted of PBMCs or T cells enriched from blood (not recorded which). The receptor set was obtained from a man aged 55 to 69 who had been exposed to COVID-19.

This clone was counted once. The chain recombines TRBV30 with TRBJ1-4; tentative D call: TRBD1 (5 bases). The ends were cut back, 0 bases at V and 3 bases at J, with 11 bases in the middle. There are 15 residues in the CDR3. Per the germline V gene, CDR1 is GTSNPN and CDR2 is SVGIG (reference sequence). The CDR3 DNA reads TGTGCCTGGAGTGTACTTGGACACGCTAATGAAAAACTGTTTTTT. Translating gives CAWSVLGHANEKLFF.

V usage is TRBV27 and J usage is TRBJ2-7, with 7 positions matching TRBD1. The CDR3 sequence is 15 residues long. V dropped 5 bases and J dropped 2; count of bases not matched to a gene: 9. Looked up from germline, CDR1 is MNHEY and CDR2 is SMNVEV (reference sequence). The CDR3 loop is CASSPTGIGTYEQYF. CDR3 nucleotide sequence: TGTGCCAGCAGTCCGACAGGGATAGGGACCTACGAGCAGTACTTC.

This clone appeared once. As DNA, the CDR3 is TGCAGCGTTGAATTCCCAGGGTTAAACACCATATATTTT. Translation gives CSVEFPGLNTIYF. The V call is TRBV29-1, the J call TRBJ1-3; TRBD1 might be the D (5 bases). Germline loops: CDR1 SQVTM, CDR2 ANQGSEA. Trimming took 2 bases from V and 6 from J, leaving 11 bases between them. This CDR3 has 13 amino acids.

The chain employs TRBV27 and TRBJ2-1, with 15 positions matching TRBD2. The trim removed 4 bases at V and 4 bases at J, leaving 8 bases unmatched. Germline lookup yields CDR1 MNHEY and CDR2 SMNVEV (reference sequence). The CDR3 sequence is 18 residues long. Here the CDR3 reads CASSSRTSGRARYNEQFF. The CDR3 bases are TGTGCCAGCAGTTCGAGGACTAGCGGGAGGGCAAGATACAATGAGCAGTTCTTC.

Turning to this clone: The sample carries other DNA sequences with the same CDR3. J is TRBJ1-1 and V is TRBV6-5; possible D gene TRBD1, 5 bases. The CDR3 extends over 14 amino acids. V dropped 0 bases and J dropped 1 base, with 6 bases sitting between them. Looked up from germline, CDR1 is MNHEY and CDR2 is SVGAGI. CDR3 DNA: TGTGCCAGCAGTTACTCTGGGGCGAACACTGAAGCTTTCTTT. Its translation: CASSYSGANTEAFF.

The chain carries TRBV30 and TRBJ2-1, with 11 bases identical to TRBD1. V lost 3 bases, J lost 5 bases, and 9 bases stayed unmatched. Germline CDR1 reads GTSNPN; CDR2 reads SVGIG (reference sequence). There are 16 residues in the CDR3. The CDR3 bases are TGTGCCTGGAGCTCACTCGGGACAGGGGGGCACAATGAGCAGTTCTTC. It is translated as CAWSSLGTGGHNEQFF.

The V call is TRBV18, the J call TRBJ2-3, with unresolved D. The CDR3 has 13 residues. Germline V gene sequence: CDR1 KGHSH, CDR2 LQKENI. Between the trimmed V and J ends, which lost 2 bases and 5 bases, there was a span of 8 bases. In DNA, the CDR3 is TGTGCCAGCTCACCAGTCGTAGTAGATACGCAGTATTTT. It translates to CASSPVVVDTQYF.

This clone was detected once. The V and J genes are TRBV7-2 and TRBJ2-3, with D perhaps matching TRBD2 (6 bases). Trimming cost V 5 bases and J 5 bases, with 14 bases left between them. CDR1 and CDR2 (germline): SGHTA, FQGNSA. This CDR3 has 14 residues. The CDR3 bases are TGTGCCAGCAGCCCACTTAGCGGAGAAGATACGCAGTATTTT. Translation gives CASSPLSGEDTQYF.

This clone was observed once. CDR3 amino acids: CANLLSSGNTIYF. CDR3 nucleotides: TGTGCCAACCTTCTCAGCTCTGGAAACACCATATATTTT. The chain joins TRBV12-3 or TRBV12-4 to TRBJ1-3, with D unclear. The CDR3 spans 13 residues. Trimming pared 10 bases from V and 0 bases from J, leaving 10 bases between.

Concerning this clone itself: The same CDR3 also results from other DNA sequences found in this sample. The chain is built from TRBV7-3 and TRBJ1-3, with 7 bases lining up with TRBD1. V dropped 5 bases and J dropped 0; count of bases not matched to a gene: 1. In germline, CDR1 is SGHTA, CDR2 FQGTGA. The CDR3 totals 14 residues. CDR3 nucleotides: TGTGCCAGCAGCCCAGGGGGCTCTGGAAACACCATATATTTT. This translates into CASSPGGSGNTIYF.

This chain joins TRBV21-1 and TRBJ2-5; TRBD1 is taken as the D call from the table, unchecked against the DNA. TRBV21-1 is noted as a pseudogene. The length of the CDR3 is 21 residues. CDR3 in amino acids: CASSKDRTGLENSKRQETQYF. CDR3 bases: TGTGCCAGCAGCAAAGACCGGACAGGGTTGGAGAACAGCAAAAGACAAGAGACCCAGTACTTC.

V and J are TRBV11-2 and TRBJ2-5; no clear D. Germline CDR1 SGHAT, CDR2 FQNNGV. The CDR3 is made up of 15 amino acids. V was pared by 1 base and J by 5 bases, with 14 bases between. In nucleotides, the CDR3 is TGTGCCAGCAGCTTAGTAATCACAGAGACGGAGACCCAGTACTTC. Its translation is CASSLVITETETQYF.

The genes are TRBV18 and TRBJ2-3, with 10 positions matching TRBD2. After removal of 3 bases from V and 2 bases from J, the junction contained 5 bases not matched to a gene. The germline CDR1 and CDR2 sequences are KGHSH and LQKENI. The CDR3 is 16 amino acids. CDR3 region: CASSPRLAGYTDTQYF. For the CDR3, the DNA is TGTGCCAGCTCACCCAGACTAGCGGGCTACACAGATACGCAGTATTTT.

The V and J genes are TRBV18 and TRBJ2-7; the match to TRBD1 covers 8 bases. The germline V gene has CDR1 KGHSH and CDR2 LQKENI. The junction had 9 bases not matched to a gene; V was cut back by 1 base and J by 7 bases. The CDR3 has 15 amino acids. This chain's CDR3 is CASSPLGAGGTEQYF. Written as DNA, the CDR3 is TGTGCCAGCTCACCACTCGGCGCAGGGGGCACTGAGCAGTACTTC.

This chain links TRBV7-2 with TRBJ2-5; a possible D gene is TRBD2 (5 bases). The CDR3 sequence is 16 residues long. CDR1 SGHTA and CDR2 FQGNSA come from the germline V gene. V lost 5 bases, J lost 1 base, and 17 bases lay in between. The CDR3 here is CASSLNSLAFQETQYF. In DNA, the CDR3 is TGTGCCAGCAGCCTCAATTCCCTAGCCTTCCAAGAGACCCAGTACTTC.

The chain carries TRBV27 and TRBJ2-1, with D perhaps matching TRBD2 (6 bases). This CDR3 spans 17 amino acids. V gave up 5 bases and J gave up 9 bases, with 26 bases separating them. Germline V CDR1 and CDR2: MNHEY, SMNVEV (reference sequence). This chain's CDR3 is CASSPDLLASVRGEQFF. CDR3 DNA: TGTGCCAGCAGTCCCGATCTTCTAGCGTCGGTACGAGGTGAGCAGTTCTTC.

The CDR3 reads CASSLHFGQDLYSNQPQHF. Here the CDR3 DNA reads TGTGCCAGCAGCTTACACTTTGGACAGGATCTTTATAGCAATCAGCCCCAGCATTTT. J is TRBJ1-5 and V is TRBV7-2; 7 bases are shared with TRBD1. Losses at the gene ends were 2 bases for V and 0 bases for J; bases not matched to a gene: 13. The CDR3 length is 19 residues. CDR1 is SGHTA and CDR2 is FQGNSA in the germline V gene.

This clone came up a few times. This chain connects TRBV5-1 to TRBJ2-7; TRBD1 might be the D (7 bases). Per the germline V gene, CDR1 is SGHRS and CDR2 is YFSETQ. Trimming removed 0 bases at V and 2 bases at J, with 9 bases between. The CDR3 has 14 residues. In DNA form, the CDR3 reads TGCGCCAGCAGCTTGGGCGGGACAGCCTACGAGCAGTACTTC. Translation gives CASSLGGTAYEQYF.

The chain links TRBV7-8 to TRBJ1-5; 9 positions match TRBD1. The CDR3 totals 14 residues. CDR1 is SGHVS, CDR2 FQNEAQ, per germline. V was clipped by 5 bases and J by 7 bases; unmatched bases: 6. The CDR3 nucleotides are TGTGCCAGCAGCCCTGGGACAGGGAGACAGCCCCAGCATTTT. This codes for CASSPGTGRQPQHF. The entire variable domain, with the rest obtained from reference TRBV7-8 and TRBJ1-5, is as follows: GAGVSQSPRYKVAKRGQDVALRCDPISGHVSLFWYQQALGQGPEFLTYFQNEAQLDKSGLPSDRFFAERPEGSVSTLKIQRTQQEDSAVYLCASSPGTGRQPQHFGDGTRLSIL.

The chain uses TRBV18 and TRBJ1-1; 12 bases map to TRBD1. Germline trimming cut 0 bases from V and 0 bases from J; bases unmatched to any gene: 8. CDR1 and CDR2 from the germline V gene are KGHSH and LQKENI. This CDR3 has 19 amino acids. CDR3 nucleotides: TGTGCCAGCTCACCACCTTTCGGGACAGGGGGCCTAATGAACACTGAAGCTTTCTTT. Encoded protein: CASSPPFGTGGLMNTEAFF.

The chain links TRBV18 to TRBJ2-2; TRBD1 matches 9 bases. In germline, CDR1 is KGHSH, CDR2 LQKENI. This CDR3 is 17 amino acids long. V was clipped by 1 base and J by 0 bases; unmatched bases: 3. For the CDR3, the DNA is TGTGCCAGCTCACCACGACAGGGGGAATCGAACACCGGGGAGCTGTTTTTT. Amino acid sequence: CASSPRQGESNTGELFF.

V is TRBV2 and J is TRBJ2-2, with 8 nucleotides matching TRBD2. This CDR3 comprises 14 residues. CDR1 is SNHLY and CDR2 is FYNNEI in the germline V gene. V trimming: 5 bases; J trimming: 7 bases; junction bases outside the gene matches: 6. CDR3 loop: CASSLLAAGGELFF. CDR3 DNA sequence: TGTGCCAGCAGTCTACTAGCGGCTGGCGGGGAGCTGTTTTTT.

In this sample, this clone turned up many times. V gene TRBV9 combines with J gene TRBJ1-6; D is perhaps TRBD1 (5 bases). The CDR3 covers 14 residues. Germline V gene lookup returns CDR1 SGDLS and CDR2 YYNGEE. V was trimmed by 3 bases and J by 11 bases, leaving 15 bases between them. CDR3 amino acids: CASSESAGRPPLHF. CDR3 bases: TGTGCCAGCAGCGAATCGGCAGGGCGTCCACCCCTCCACTTT.

This chain joins TRBV4-3 and TRBJ1-1; 8 positions agree with TRBD1. The CDR3 length is 13 residues. In germline, CDR1 is LGHNA, CDR2 YSLEER. Trimming removed 0 bases from V and 11 bases from J; junction bases left unmatched: 5. CDR3 nucleotides: TGCGCCAGCAGCCAAGACAGGGGGCTTTCGGCTTTCTTT. It specifies CASSQDRGLSAFF.

The J gene is TRBJ2-3, the V gene TRBV27; no definite D call. Germline values: CDR1 MNHEY, CDR2 SMNVEV (reference sequence). V was clipped by 6 bases and J by 2 bases, with 15 bases between them. This CDR3 comprises 15 residues. CDR3 nucleotides: TGTGCCAGCAGCGGGTTGGCGGTAGACACAGATACGCAGTATTTT. Protein: CASSGLAVDTDTQYF.

CDR3 in DNA: TGTGCCTGGGGGGGGGACAGGGAGGAAAACATTCAGTACTTC. Protein: CAWGGDREENIQYF. V is TRBV30 and J is TRBJ2-4; TRBD1 agrees at 9 bases. The germline CDR1 and CDR2 sequences are GTSNPN and SVGIG (reference sequence). The CDR3 is 14 amino acids. V trimming: 5 bases; J trimming: 5 bases; junction bases outside the gene matches: 7. Complete variable domain (other parts from reference TRBV30 and TRBJ2-4): SQTIHQWPATLVQPVGSPLSLECTVEGTSNPNLYWYRQAAGRGLQLLFYSVGIGQISSEVPQNLSASRPQDRQFILSSKKLLLSDSGFYLCAWGGDREENIQYFGAGTRLSVL.

The chain has TRBV19 and TRBJ2-7; 10 bases are a match to TRBD2. V was clipped by 1 base and J by 2 bases; unmatched bases: 2. Germline CDR1 LNHDA, CDR2 SQIVND (reference sequence). This CDR3 contains 15 residues. The CDR3 DNA sequence: TGTGCCAGTAGTATAGTAGCGGGAGGACCCTACGAGCAGTACTTC. It is translated as CASSIVAGGPYEQYF. The entire variable domain, with the rest obtained from reference TRBV19 and TRBJ2-7, is as follows: DGGITQSPKYLFRKEGQNVTLSCEQNLNHDAMYWYRQDPGQGLRLIYYSQIVNDFQKGDIAEGYSVSREKKESFPLTVTSAQKNPTAFYLCASSIVAGGPYEQYFGPGTRLTVT.

This clone occurred once. This chain links TRBV11-2 with TRBJ2-3, with D possibly matching TRBD2 (6 bases). This CDR3 has 17 residues. V was cut by 0 bases and J by 0 bases, with 13 bases left in between. Germline V CDR1 and CDR2: SGHAT, FQNNGV. DNA of the CDR3: TGTGCCAGCAGCTTAGATTGGAGCGGGCCTAGCACAGATACGCAGTATTTT. This gives the protein CASSLDWSGPSTDTQYF.